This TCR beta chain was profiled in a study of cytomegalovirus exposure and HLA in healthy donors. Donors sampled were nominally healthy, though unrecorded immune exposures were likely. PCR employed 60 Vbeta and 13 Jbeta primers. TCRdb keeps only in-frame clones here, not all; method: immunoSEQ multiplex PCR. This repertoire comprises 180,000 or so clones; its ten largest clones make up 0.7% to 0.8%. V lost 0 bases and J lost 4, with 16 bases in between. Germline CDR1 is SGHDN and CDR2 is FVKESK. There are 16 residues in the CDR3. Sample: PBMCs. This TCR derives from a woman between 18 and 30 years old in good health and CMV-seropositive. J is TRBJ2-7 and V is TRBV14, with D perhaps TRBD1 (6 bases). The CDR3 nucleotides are TGTGCCAGCAGCCAAGATTGGACAGCGGACCAATACGAGCAGTACTTC. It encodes CASSQDWTADQYEQYF.